These 10 T cell receptor beta chains were sequenced from one sample in a study of shared clonotypes between healthy human individuals. Clones were read by immunoSEQ multiplex PCR, and TCRdb kept only the in-frame ones, dropping some. Here the sample spans over 150,000 clones, 60% to 75% being singletons. The sequenced material came from memory CD4+ T cells sorted from blood. The subset denotes: CD45RA-negative fraction. The source is a man aged 25-45 years in good health.

The chain has TRBV25-1 and TRBJ2-7; TRBD1 is a possible D gene (6 bases). Germline V gives CDR1 MGHDK, CDR2 SYGVNS. The V end was cut by 3 bases, the J end by 3 bases, with 15 bases between. This CDR3 contains 15 residues. The CDR3 nucleotides are TGTGCCAGCAGTGACGGGACACCGAGGGTCTACGAGCAGTACTTC. Protein: CASSDGTPRVYEQYF.

J is TRBJ2-5 and V is TRBV5-6; TRBD2 is a possible D gene (5 bases). The V gene lost 5 bases and the J gene lost 3 bases, with 14 bases spanning the gap. The germline V gene encodes CDR1 SGHDT and CDR2 YYEEEE. The CDR3 sequence is 14 residues long. DNA of the CDR3: TGTGCCAGCAGGGTAAGAGAGAGGGAAGAGACCCAGTACTTC. It is translated as CASRVREREETQYF.

This clone was counted a few times. The chain recombines TRBV6-1 with TRBJ1-5; no clear D gene. The length of the CDR3 is 12 residues. In germline, CDR1 is MNHNS, CDR2 SASEGT. Trimming stripped 2 bases from V and 4 bases from J, with 3 bases between. The CDR3, as DNA: TGTGCCAGCAGTGAACTTAATCAGCCCCAGCATTTT. Amino acid sequence: CASSELNQPQHF.

This clone was observed once. V gene TRBV2 combines with J gene TRBJ1-2; no firm D call. The CDR3 sequence is 12 residues long. Germline CDR1 reads SNHLY; CDR2 reads FYNNEI. V lost 4 bases to trimming and J lost 5 bases, with 8 bases between them. The CDR3 loop is CASSGGRYGYTF. CDR3 coding DNA: TGTGCCAGCAGTGGCGGAAGATATGGCTACACCTTC.

The rearrangement uses TRBV7-6 and TRBJ2-3, with a possible D match to TRBD2 (5 bases). Trimming left V 1 base short and J 8 bases short, with 16 bases between. The CDR3 is made up of 15 amino acids. Germline loops: CDR1 SGHVS, CDR2 FNYEAQ. CDR3 DNA sequence: TGTGCCAGCAGCTTAGTGTCCGGGGTTGAGGGTACGCAGTATTTT. Its translation is CASSLVSGVEGTQYF.

The chain uses TRBV10-3 and TRBJ2-1, with a possible D match to TRBD1 (6 bases). The V end was cut by 5 bases, the J end by 10 bases, with 24 bases between. Germline CDR1 ENHRY, CDR2 SYGVKD. The CDR3 covers 16 residues. CDR3 sequence reads: CAISKRENAGASEQFF. DNA for the CDR3: TGTGCCATCAGTAAAAGAGAGAACGCAGGGGCTTCCGAGCAGTTCTTC.

The chain couples TRBV27 to TRBJ1-3; D gene ambiguous. Germline CDR1 MNHEY, CDR2 SMNVEV (reference sequence). The germline V and J ends were trimmed by 3 bases and 4 bases, with 7 bases remaining between them. CDR3 length: 13 amino acids. For the CDR3, the DNA is TGTGCCAGCAGTTTTACCCGCGGAAACACCATATATTTT. Protein: CASSFTRGNTIYF.

The gene calls are TRBV5-1 and TRBJ2-7; D is perhaps TRBD1 (6 bases). Germline V gene sequence: CDR1 SGHRS, CDR2 YFSETQ. V was cut by 0 bases and J by 3 bases, with 10 bases left in between. The CDR3 spans 14 residues. The CDR3 spells CASSLEAGVYEQYF. The CDR3 DNA is TGCGCCAGCAGCTTGGAGGCAGGGGTCTACGAGCAGTACTTC.

V and J are TRBV6-1 and TRBJ2-1; D call uncertain. This CDR3 spans 14 amino acids. Per the germline V gene, CDR1 is MNHNS and CDR2 is SASEGT. Between the trimmed V and J ends, which lost 6 bases and 9 bases, there was a span of 18 bases. CDR3: CASSVSTARSEQFF. In DNA, the CDR3 is TGTGCCAGCAGCGTAAGCACCGCCAGGAGTGAGCAGTTCTTC.

Notes on this clone: Other DNA variants within this sample encode the same CDR3. This chain connects TRBV29-1 to TRBJ1-1; no clear D gene. CDR1 is SQVTM and CDR2 is ANQGSEA in the germline V gene. CDR3 length: 10 amino acids. The germline V and J ends were trimmed by 7 bases and 0 bases, with 3 bases remaining between them. This chain's CDR3 is CSALNTEAFF. In nucleotides, the CDR3 is TGCAGCGCCCTGAACACTGAAGCTTTCTTT.